This record concerns one TCR beta chain sequence. Between the trimmed V and J ends, which lost 6 bases and 2 bases, there was a span of 11 bases. In germline, CDR1 is SGHRS, CDR2 YFSETQ. The CDR3 length is 13 residues. The data belong to a study of blood T cell repertoires in COVID-19. Study as a whole: The cDNA or gDNA used as material had been derived from T cells, B-cell-depleted T cells, or PBMCs.

The assay was immunoSEQ multiplex PCR, and TCRdb's table has in-frame clones only and misses some. The table records some 350,000 clones, around four fifths of them present only once. The rearrangement uses TRBV5-1 and TRBJ1-1, with D maybe TRBD1 (6 bases). The source material was peripheral blood. The origin of this receptor is a man aged 25 to 40 with active or convalescent COVID-19. The chain's CDR3 is CASTGVENTEAFF. The CDR3, as DNA: TGCGCCAGCACAGGGGTGGAAAACACTGAAGCTTTCTTT. The whole variable domain, remainder taken from reference TRBV5-1 and TRBJ1-1, is KAGVTQTPRYLIKTRGQQVTLSCSPISGHRSVSWYQQTPGQGLQFLFEYFSETQRNKGNFPGRFSGRQFSNSRSEMNVSTLELGDSALYLCASTGVENTEAFFGQGTRLTVV.